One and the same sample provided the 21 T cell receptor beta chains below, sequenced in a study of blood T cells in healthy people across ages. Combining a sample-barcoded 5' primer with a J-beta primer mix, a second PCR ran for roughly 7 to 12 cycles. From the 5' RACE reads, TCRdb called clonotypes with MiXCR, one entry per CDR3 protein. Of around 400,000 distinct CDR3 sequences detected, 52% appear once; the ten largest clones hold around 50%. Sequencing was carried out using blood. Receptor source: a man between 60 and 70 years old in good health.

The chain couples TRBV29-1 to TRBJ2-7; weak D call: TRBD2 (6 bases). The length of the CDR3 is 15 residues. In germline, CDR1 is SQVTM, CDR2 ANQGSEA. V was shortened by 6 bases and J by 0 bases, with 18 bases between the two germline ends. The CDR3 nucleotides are TGCAGCGTCTGTAGTGGGGCGGGGTCCTCCTACGAGCAGTACTTC. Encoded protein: CSVCSGAGSSYEQYF.

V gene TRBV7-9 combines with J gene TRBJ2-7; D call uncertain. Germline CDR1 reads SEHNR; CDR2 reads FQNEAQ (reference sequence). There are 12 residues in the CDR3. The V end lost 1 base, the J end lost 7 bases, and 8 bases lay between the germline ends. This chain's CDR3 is CASSLDRSEQYF. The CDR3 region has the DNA TGTGCCAGCAGCTTAGATAGGAGTGAGCAGTACTTC.

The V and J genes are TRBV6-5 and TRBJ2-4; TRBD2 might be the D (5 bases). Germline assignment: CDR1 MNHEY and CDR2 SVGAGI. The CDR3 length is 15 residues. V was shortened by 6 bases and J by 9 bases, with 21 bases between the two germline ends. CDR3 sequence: CASSSQGGAVGIQYF. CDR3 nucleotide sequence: TGTGCCAGCAGCTCACAAGGAGGCGCGGTGGGCATTCAGTACTTC.

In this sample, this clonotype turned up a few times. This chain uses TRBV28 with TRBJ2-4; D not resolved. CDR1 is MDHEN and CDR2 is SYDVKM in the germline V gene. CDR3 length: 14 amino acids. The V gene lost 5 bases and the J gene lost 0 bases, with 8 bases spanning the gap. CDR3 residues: CASSAQLAKNIQYF. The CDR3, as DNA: TGTGCCAGCAGTGCGCAGTTAGCCAAAAACATTCAGTACTTC.

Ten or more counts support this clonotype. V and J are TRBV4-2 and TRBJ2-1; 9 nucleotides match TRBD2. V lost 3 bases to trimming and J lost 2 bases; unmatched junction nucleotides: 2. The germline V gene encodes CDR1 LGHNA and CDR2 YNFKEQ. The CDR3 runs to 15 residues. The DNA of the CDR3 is TGTGCCAGCAGCCAGCCTAGCGGGACCTACAATGAGCAGTTCTTC. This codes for CASSQPSGTYNEQFF.

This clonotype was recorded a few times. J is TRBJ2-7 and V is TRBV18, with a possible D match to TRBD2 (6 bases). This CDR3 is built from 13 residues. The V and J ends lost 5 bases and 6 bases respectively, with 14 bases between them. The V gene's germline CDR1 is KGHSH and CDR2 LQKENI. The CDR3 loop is CASSTSNGGEQYF. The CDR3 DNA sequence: TGTGCCAGCTCAACGTCGAACGGGGGCGAGCAGTACTTC.

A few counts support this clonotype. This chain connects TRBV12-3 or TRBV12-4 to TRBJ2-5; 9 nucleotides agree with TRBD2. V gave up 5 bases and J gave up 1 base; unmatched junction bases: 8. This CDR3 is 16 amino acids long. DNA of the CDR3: TGTGCCAGCAGTGGGGGACTAGCTGGGGGCCAAGAGACCCAGTACTTC. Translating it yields CASSGGLAGGQETQYF.

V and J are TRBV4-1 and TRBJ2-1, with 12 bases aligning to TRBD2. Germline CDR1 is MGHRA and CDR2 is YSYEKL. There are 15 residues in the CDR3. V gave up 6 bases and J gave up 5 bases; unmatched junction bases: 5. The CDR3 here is CASRSGLAGNNEQFF. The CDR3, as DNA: TGCGCCAGCAGATCAGGACTAGCGGGGAACAATGAGCAGTTCTTC.

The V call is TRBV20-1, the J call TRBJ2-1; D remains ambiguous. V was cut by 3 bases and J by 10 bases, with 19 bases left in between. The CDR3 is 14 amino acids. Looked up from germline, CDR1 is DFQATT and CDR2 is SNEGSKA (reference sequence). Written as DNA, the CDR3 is TGCAGTGCTAGCAGCCCCCAGAGTTTTAAAGAGCAGTTCTTC. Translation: CSASSPQSFKEQFF.

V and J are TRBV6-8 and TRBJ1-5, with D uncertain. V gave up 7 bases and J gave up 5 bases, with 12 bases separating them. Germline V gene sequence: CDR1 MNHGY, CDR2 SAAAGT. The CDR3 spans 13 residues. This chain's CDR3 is CASMTATDQPQHF. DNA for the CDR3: TGTGCCAGCATGACCGCGACCGATCAGCCCCAGCATTTT.

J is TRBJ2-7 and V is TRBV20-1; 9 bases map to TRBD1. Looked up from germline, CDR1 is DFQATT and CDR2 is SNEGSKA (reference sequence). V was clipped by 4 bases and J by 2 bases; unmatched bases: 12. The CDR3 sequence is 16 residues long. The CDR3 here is CSAKGTGISNTYEQYF. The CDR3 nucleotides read TGCAGTGCTAAAGGGACAGGGATCTCAAATACCTACGAGCAGTACTTC.

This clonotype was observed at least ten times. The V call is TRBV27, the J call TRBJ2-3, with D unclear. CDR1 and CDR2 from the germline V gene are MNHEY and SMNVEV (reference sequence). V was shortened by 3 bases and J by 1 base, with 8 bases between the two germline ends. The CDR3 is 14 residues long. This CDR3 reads CASSFYGRTDTQYF. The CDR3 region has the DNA TGTGCCAGCAGTTTTTACGGCCGCACAGATACGCAGTATTTT.

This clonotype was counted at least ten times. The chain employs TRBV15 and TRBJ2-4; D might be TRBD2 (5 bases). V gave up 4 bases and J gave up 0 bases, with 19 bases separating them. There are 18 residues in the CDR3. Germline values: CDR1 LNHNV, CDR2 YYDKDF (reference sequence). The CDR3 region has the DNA TGTGCCACCAGCACGCGGAGCGGAAATGGGATAGCCAAAAACATTCAGTACTTC. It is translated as CATSTRSGNGIAKNIQYF.

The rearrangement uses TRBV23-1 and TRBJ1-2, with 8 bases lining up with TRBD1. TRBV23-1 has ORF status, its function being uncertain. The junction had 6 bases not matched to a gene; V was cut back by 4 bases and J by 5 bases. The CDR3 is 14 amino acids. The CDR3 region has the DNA TGCGCCAGCAGTCCAGACAGGGGCCGGTATGGCTACACCTTC. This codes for CASSPDRGRYGYTF.

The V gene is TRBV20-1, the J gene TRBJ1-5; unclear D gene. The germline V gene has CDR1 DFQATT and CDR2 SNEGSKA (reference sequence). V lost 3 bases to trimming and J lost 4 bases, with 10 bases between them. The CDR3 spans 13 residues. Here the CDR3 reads CSASVPDNQPQHF. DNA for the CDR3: TGCAGTGCTAGTGTCCCTGATAATCAGCCCCAGCATTTT.

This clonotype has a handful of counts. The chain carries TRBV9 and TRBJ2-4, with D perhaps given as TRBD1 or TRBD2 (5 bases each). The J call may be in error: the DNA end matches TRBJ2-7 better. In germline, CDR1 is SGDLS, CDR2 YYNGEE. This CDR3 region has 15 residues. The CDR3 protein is CASSSGPLGSYEQYF. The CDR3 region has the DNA TGTGCCAGCAGCTCGGGACCACTGGGTTCGTACGAGCAGTACTTC.

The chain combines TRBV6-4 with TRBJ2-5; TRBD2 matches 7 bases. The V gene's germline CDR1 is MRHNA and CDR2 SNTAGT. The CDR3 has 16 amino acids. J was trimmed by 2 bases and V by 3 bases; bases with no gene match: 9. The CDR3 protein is CASSEGDYLNQETQYF. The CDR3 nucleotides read TGTGCCAGCAGTGAAGGGGACTACTTAAATCAAGAGACCCAGTACTTC.

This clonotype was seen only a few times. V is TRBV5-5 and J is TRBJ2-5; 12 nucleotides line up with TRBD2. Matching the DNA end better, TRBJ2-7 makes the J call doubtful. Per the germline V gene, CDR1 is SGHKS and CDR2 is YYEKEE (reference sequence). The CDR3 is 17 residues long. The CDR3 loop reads CASSFLKLAGGAYEQYF. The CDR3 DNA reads TGTGCCAGCAGCTTTTTAAAGCTAGCGGGAGGGGCCTACGAGCAGTACTTC.

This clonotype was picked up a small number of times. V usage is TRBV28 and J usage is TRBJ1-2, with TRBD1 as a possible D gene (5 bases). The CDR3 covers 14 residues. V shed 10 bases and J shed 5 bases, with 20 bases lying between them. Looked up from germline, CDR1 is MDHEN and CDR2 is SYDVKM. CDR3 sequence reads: CATLPPTATYGYTF. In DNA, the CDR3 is TGTGCCACCCTCCCACCGACAGCTACTTATGGCTACACCTTC.

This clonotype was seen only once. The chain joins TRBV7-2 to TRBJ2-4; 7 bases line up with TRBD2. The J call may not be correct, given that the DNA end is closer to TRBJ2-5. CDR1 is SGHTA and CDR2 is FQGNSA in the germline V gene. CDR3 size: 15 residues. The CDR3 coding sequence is TGTGCCAGCAGCTTTCGGCGGGGGATTCAAGAGACCCAGTACTTC. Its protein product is CASSFRRGIQETQYF.

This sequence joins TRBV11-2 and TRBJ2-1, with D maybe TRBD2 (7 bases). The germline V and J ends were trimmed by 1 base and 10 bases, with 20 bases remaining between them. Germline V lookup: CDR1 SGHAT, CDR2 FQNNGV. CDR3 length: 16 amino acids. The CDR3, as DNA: TGTGCCAGCAGCTTAGGGGGGGCTAGCGGTATGAGGGAGCAGTTCTTC. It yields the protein CASSLGGASGMREQFF.